These 28 T cell receptor beta chains were sequenced from one sample in a study of blood T cell repertoires in COVID-19. The method was immunoSEQ multiplex PCR; TCRdb's version includes in-frame clones alone and lacks a portion of them. The repertoire holds 100,000 to 150,000 clones, about nine tenths seen once, with just under 30% in the top ten. Sequencing was performed on peripheral blood. These receptors all stem from a woman in her seventies with acute or convalescent COVID-19.

The chain carries TRBV6-2 or TRBV6-3 and TRBJ1-4, with D perhaps matching TRBD1 (6 bases). The CDR3 covers 16 residues. Germline CDR1 is MNHEY and CDR2 is SVGEGT. The V gene lost 6 bases and the J gene lost 8 bases, with 22 bases spanning the gap. CDR3 loop: CASSPTGPLRTEKLFF. In DNA form, the CDR3 reads TGTGCCAGCAGCCCTACAGGGCCCCTACGTACAGAAAAACTGTTTTTT.

The chain carries TRBV11-3 and TRBJ1-6; D gene ambiguous. The germline CDR1 and CDR2 sequences are SGHNT and YENEEA. The CDR3 has 12 residues. V gave up 8 bases and J gave up 5 bases, with 7 bases separating them. CDR3 amino acids: CASPTDNSPLHF. CDR3 nucleotides: TGTGCCAGCCCCACTGATAATTCACCCCTCCACTTT.

The V call is TRBV12-3 or TRBV12-4, the J call TRBJ1-1, with D perhaps TRBD1 (5 bases). The CDR3 is made up of 13 amino acids. Trimming removed 3 bases from V and 7 bases from J, with 12 bases in between. The CDR3 region has the DNA TGTGCCAGCAGTTTCTCGGGAGGGGTTGAAGCTTTCTTT. This sequence encodes CASSFSGGVEAFF.

CDR3 nucleotides: TGTGCCACCAGCGCGACTAGCAGACGTGGTGAGCAGTTCTTC. As protein: CATSATSRRGEQFF. The chain combines TRBV24-1 with TRBJ2-1; 7 bases map to TRBD2. The CDR3 covers 14 residues. The germline V gene has CDR1 KGHDR and CDR2 SFDVKD. V lost 7 bases to trimming and J lost 9 bases; unmatched junction nucleotides: 11.

V gene TRBV28 combines with J gene TRBJ1-1; D perhaps matches TRBD1 (5 bases). The germline gives CDR1 MDHEN, CDR2 SYDVKM. CDR3 length equals 15 residues. V was cut by 5 bases and J by 3 bases, with 16 bases left in between. CDR3 amino acids: CASSSSGQGDTEAFF. The CDR3 region has the DNA TGTGCCAGCAGTAGCAGTGGACAAGGGGACACTGAAGCTTTCTTT.

The chain combines TRBV28 with TRBJ2-5, with TRBD2 as a possible D gene (7 bases). This CDR3 has 16 residues. Germline V CDR1 and CDR2: MDHEN, SYDVKM. Trimming took off 6 bases at V and 5 bases at J, with 22 bases between the two ends. DNA for the CDR3: TGTGCCAGCAGACACCCTTGGGCGGGGGCAGGGGAGACCCAGTACTTC. Translated, it gives CASRHPWAGAGETQYF.

V is TRBV9 and J is TRBJ2-3; D call uncertain. The ends were cut back, 0 bases at V and 0 bases at J, with 5 bases in the middle. The CDR3 is 14 amino acids. Germline CDR1 SGDLS, CDR2 YYNGEE. CDR3 loop: CASSVGRSTDTQYF. The CDR3, as DNA: TGTGCCAGCAGCGTAGGTCGGAGCACAGATACGCAGTATTTT.

DNA of the CDR3: TGCGCCAGCAGCTTGGGTACAGGGGGCTCTAGGGGTTGGACTGAAGCTTTCTTT. It yields the protein CASSLGTGGSRGWTEAFF. The genes are TRBV5-1 and TRBJ1-1; 9 nucleotides match TRBD1. Germline CDR1 and CDR2: SGHRS and YFSETQ. After removal of 0 bases from V and 5 bases from J, the junction contained 14 bases not matched to a gene. There are 18 residues in the CDR3.

As for this clone: An end of the junction does not agree with germline; a read error may underlie this. The V and J genes are TRBV28 and TRBJ2-7; TRBD1 aligns across 10 bases. This CDR3 region has 11 residues. The germline V gene encodes CDR1 MDHEN and CDR2 SYDVKM. The CDR3 loop is CASSTPGTGDF. Written as DNA, the CDR3 is TGTGCCAGCAGTACCCCCGGGACAGGGGACTTC. Full variable domain (remainder filled in from reference TRBV28 and TRBJ2-7): DVKVTQSSRYLVKRTGEKVFLECVQDMDHENMFWYRQDPGLGLRLIYFSYDVKMKEKGDIPEGYSVSREKKERFSLILESASTNQTSMYLCASSTPGTGDFGPGTRLTVT.

This chain uses TRBV10-3 with TRBJ2-2, with no clear D. Germline loops: CDR1 ENHRY, CDR2 SYGVKD. CDR3 length: 12 residues. The germline V and J ends were trimmed by 7 bases and 8 bases, with 11 bases remaining between them. The CDR3 loop reads CAIKPEPGELFF. CDR3 bases: TGTGCCATCAAACCCGAGCCAGGGGAGCTGTTTTTT.

The chain links TRBV27 to TRBJ1-4; D remains ambiguous. With 5 bases removed from V and 0 bases from J, the gap between germline ends came to 7 bases. CDR1 MNHEY and CDR2 SMNVEV come from the germline V gene (reference sequence). This CDR3 has 14 amino acids. The CDR3 bases are TGTGCCAGCAGTCATACTGCAACTAATGAAAAACTGTTTTTT. Translated, it gives CASSHTATNEKLFF.

The gene calls are TRBV10-3 and TRBJ2-1, with 7 bases matching TRBD2. V lost 6 bases to trimming and J lost 0 bases; unmatched junction nucleotides: 8. The CDR3 has 16 amino acids. The germline V gene has CDR1 ENHRY and CDR2 SYGVKD. CDR3 DNA: TGTGCCATCAGCCGGGGGGACCGTCTCTCCTACAATGAGCAGTTCTTC. Translated: CAISRGDRLSYNEQFF.

J is TRBJ1-2 and V is TRBV6-4; D might be TRBD1 (5 bases). V lost 0 bases to trimming and J lost 7 bases, with 9 bases between them. Germline CDR1 and CDR2: MRHNA and SNTAGT. The length of the CDR3 is 13 residues. CDR3 nucleotide sequence: TGTGCCAGCAGTGACTCATTCCAGGGTGGCTACACCTTC. This sequence encodes CASSDSFQGGYTF.

In its sample, this clone was seen once. The genes are TRBV9 and TRBJ1-6, with TRBD1 matching 7 bases. J gave up 6 bases and V 3 bases, and 6 bases lay outside the gene matches. The germline gives CDR1 SGDLS, CDR2 YYNGEE. CDR3 size: 15 residues. The DNA of the CDR3 is TGTGCCAGCAGCGCCCACAGGGGTGGTAATTCACCCCTCCACTTT. Translated, it gives CASSAHRGGNSPLHF.

The J gene is TRBJ2-1, the V gene TRBV14; D gene unclear. Germline values: CDR1 SGHDN, CDR2 FVKESK. Trimming cost V 1 base and J 4 bases, with 5 bases left between them. The CDR3 extends over 13 amino acids. CDR3 sequence (DNA): TGTGCCAGCAGCCAAGCCTTTTACAATGAGCAGTTCTTC. This sequence encodes CASSQAFYNEQFF.

This chain uses TRBV29-1 with TRBJ1-2; D not certain. Germline V gives CDR1 SQVTM, CDR2 ANQGSEA. V lost 3 bases to trimming and J lost 2 bases, with 10 bases between them. The CDR3 totals 13 residues. This chain's CDR3 is CSVDGRRNYGYTF. CDR3 DNA: TGCAGCGTTGATGGGAGACGAAACTATGGCTACACCTTC.

J is TRBJ1-6 and V is TRBV11-3, with unresolved D. With 4 bases removed from V and 9 bases from J, the gap between germline ends came to 10 bases. The CDR3 has 13 residues. Germline CDR1 is SGHNT and CDR2 is YENEEA. The CDR3 nucleotides are TGTGCCAGCAGCTCTCATAACGGTTCACCCCTCCACTTT. This codes for CASSSHNGSPLHF.

About this clone: A read error may produce the germline difference seen at one junction end. This chain's CDR3 is CASSQEGRELSRNTIYF. DNA of the CDR3: TGTGCCAGCAGCCAAGAGGGCAGGGAACTCTCTCGAAACACCATATATTTT. The chain links TRBV3-1 (or the pseudogene TRBV3-2) to TRBJ1-3; possible D gene TRBD1, 5 bases. Germline CDR1 LGHDT, CDR2 YNNKEL (reference sequence). The CDR3 runs to 17 residues.

This chain uses TRBV2 with TRBJ1-2; 7 bases fit TRBD1. J lost 7 bases, V lost 3 bases, and 5 bases had no gene match. The CDR3 sequence is 13 residues long. The germline CDR1 and CDR2 sequences are SNHLY and FYNNEI. The CDR3 here is CASSDRGIGGYTF. CDR3 coding DNA: TGTGCCAGCAGTGACAGGGGGATCGGTGGCTACACCTTC.

The chain carries TRBV5-1 and TRBJ2-6; D remains ambiguous. The CDR3 has 16 amino acids. The germline CDR1 and CDR2 sequences are SGHRS and YFSETQ. V was shortened by 1 base and J by 0 bases, with 8 bases between the two germline ends. The CDR3 DNA reads as TGCGCCAGCAGCTTGATGCCAGACTCTGGGGCCAACGTCCTGACTTTC. Its translation is CASSLMPDSGANVLTF.

The chain joins TRBV7-2 to TRBJ1-5; the D is unclear. The germline V and J ends were trimmed by 1 base and 2 bases, with 15 bases remaining between them. In germline, CDR1 is SGHTA, CDR2 FQGNSA. CDR3 length: 17 amino acids. CDR3 bases: TGTGCCAGCAGCTTAGGGGTTACGGGTAAGGGCAATCAGCCCCAGCATTTT. Its translation: CASSLGVTGKGNQPQHF. Full variable domain (remainder filled in from reference TRBV7-2 and TRBJ1-5): GAGVSQSPSNKVTEKGKDVELRCDPISGHTALYWYRQSLGQGLEFLIYFQGNSAPDKSGLPSDRFSAERTGGSVSTLTIQRTQQEDSAVYLCASSLGVTGKGNQPQHFGDGTRLSIL.

Remarks on this clone: The CDR3 carries no conserved terminal phenylalanine or tryptophan, so it likely arises from a read error. It is unclear where the CDR3 begins or ends on the DNA, so no DNA is shown, and the CDR3 is as TCRdb lists it. The genes are TRBV20-1 and TRBJ1-2; TRBD1, the table's D call, was not compared with the DNA. Including both end residues, the CDR3 is 9 amino acids long. Germline loops: CDR1 DFQATT, CDR2 SNEGSKA (reference sequence). CDR3 region: CSAGQASPL.

This chain connects TRBV28 to TRBJ1-6, with a weak D call TRBD1 (5 bases). The CDR3 consists of 13 residues. The germline CDR1 and CDR2 sequences are MDHEN and SYDVKM. V lost 5 bases, J lost 8 bases, and 10 bases lay in between. CDR3 sequence reads: CASSAGFHSPLHF. In DNA form, the CDR3 reads TGTGCCAGCAGTGCAGGGTTTCATTCACCCCTCCACTTT.

The DNA for the CDR3 is TGCGCCAGCAGCTTGGAAGGGACTACCGCGACGAAAAAACTGTTTTTT. It yields the protein CASSLEGTTATKKLFF. The chain uses TRBV5-1 and TRBJ1-4; D may be TRBD1 (5 bases). Germline CDR1 reads SGHRS; CDR2 reads YFSETQ. Trimming shortened V by 0 bases and J by 9 bases, and 18 bases separated the two germline ends. This CDR3 has 16 residues.

This chain joins TRBV9 and TRBJ2-1; TRBD2 is a possible D gene (6 bases). V was pared by 0 bases and J by 1 base, with 11 bases between. The germline V gene encodes CDR1 SGDLS and CDR2 YYNGEE. This CDR3 contains 16 residues. The CDR3 here is CASSVVTGGSYNEQFF. CDR3 bases: TGTGCCAGCAGCGTAGTAACCGGGGGTTCCTACAATGAGCAGTTCTTC.

This rearrangement joins TRBV12-3 or TRBV12-4 to TRBJ1-5, with D tentatively TRBD1 (6 bases). The germline V and J ends were trimmed by 7 bases and 8 bases, with 15 bases remaining between them. The CDR3 totals 13 residues. DNA for the CDR3: TGTGCCAGCAACGACAGGCCAGGGAAGCCCCAGCATTTT. This gives the protein CASNDRPGKPQHF.

In DNA form, the CDR3 reads TGTGCCAGCAGCCCTAGTTGGACAGGGCCCCATGGCTACACCTTC. It yields the protein CASSPSWTGPHGYTF. The chain links TRBV7-9 to TRBJ1-2; 8 nucleotides agree with TRBD1. Germline CDR1 is SEHNR and CDR2 is FQNEAQ (reference sequence). J lost 6 bases, V lost 5 bases, and 11 bases had no gene match. The CDR3 has 15 residues.

The chain combines TRBV6-5 with TRBJ1-2; 7 nucleotides match TRBD1. V shed 2 bases, J shed 7 bases, and the junction held 10 bases outside the gene matches. Germline CDR1 MNHEY, CDR2 SVGAGI. There are 15 residues in the CDR3. CDR3 DNA: TGTGCCAGCAGTTACCGACCGGGACAGTGGTTTGGCTACACCTTC. It encodes CASSYRPGQWFGYTF.